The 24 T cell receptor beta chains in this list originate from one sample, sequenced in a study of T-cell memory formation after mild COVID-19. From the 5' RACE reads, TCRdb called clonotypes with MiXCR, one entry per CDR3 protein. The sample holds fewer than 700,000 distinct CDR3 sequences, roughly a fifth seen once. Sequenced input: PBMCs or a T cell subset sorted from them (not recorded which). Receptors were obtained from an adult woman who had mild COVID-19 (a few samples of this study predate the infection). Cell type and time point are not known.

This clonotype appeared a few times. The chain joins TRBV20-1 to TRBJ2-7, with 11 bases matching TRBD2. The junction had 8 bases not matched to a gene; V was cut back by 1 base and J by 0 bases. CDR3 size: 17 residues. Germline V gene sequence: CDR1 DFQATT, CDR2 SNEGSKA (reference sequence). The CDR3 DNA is TGCAGTGCTAGAGGGGACCTAGCGGGAGGCCACTCCTACGAGCAGTACTTC. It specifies CSARGDLAGGHSYEQYF.

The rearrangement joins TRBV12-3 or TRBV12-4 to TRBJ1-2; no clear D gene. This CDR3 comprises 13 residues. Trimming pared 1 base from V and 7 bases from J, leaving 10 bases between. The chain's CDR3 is CASSLELTTGYTF. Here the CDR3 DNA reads TGTGCCAGCAGTTTAGAACTAACTACTGGCTACACCTTC.

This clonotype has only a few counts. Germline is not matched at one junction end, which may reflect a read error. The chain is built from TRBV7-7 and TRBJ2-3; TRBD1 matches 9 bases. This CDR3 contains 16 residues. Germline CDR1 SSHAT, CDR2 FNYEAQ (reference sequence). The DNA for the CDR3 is TGTGCTAGCAGCTTAGCCACAGGGGGCAGGGGAGATACGCAGTATTTT. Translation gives CASSLATGGRGDTQYF.

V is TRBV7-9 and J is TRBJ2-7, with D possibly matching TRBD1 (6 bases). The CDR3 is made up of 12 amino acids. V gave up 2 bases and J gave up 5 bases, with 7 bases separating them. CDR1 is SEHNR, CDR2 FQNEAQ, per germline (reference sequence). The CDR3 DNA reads TGTGCCAGCAGCTTACGACAGGACGAGCAGTACTTC. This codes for CASSLRQDEQYF.

The CDR3 here is CASKERTSGRIDEQFF. CDR3 nucleotides: TGTGCCTCAAAAGAGAGGACTAGCGGGAGAATAGATGAGCAGTTCTTC. The chain links TRBV19 to TRBJ2-1; 13 bases align to TRBD2. This CDR3 spans 16 amino acids. V trimming: 11 bases; J trimming: 8 bases; junction bases outside the gene matches: 15. Germline CDR1 reads LNHDA; CDR2 reads SQIVND (reference sequence).

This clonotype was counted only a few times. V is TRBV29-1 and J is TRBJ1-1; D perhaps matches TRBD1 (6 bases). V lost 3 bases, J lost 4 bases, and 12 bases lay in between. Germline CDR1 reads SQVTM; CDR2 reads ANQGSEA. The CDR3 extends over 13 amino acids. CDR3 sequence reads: CSVDGGLGTEAFF. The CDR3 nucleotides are TGCAGCGTTGATGGGGGCTTAGGCACTGAAGCTTTCTTT.

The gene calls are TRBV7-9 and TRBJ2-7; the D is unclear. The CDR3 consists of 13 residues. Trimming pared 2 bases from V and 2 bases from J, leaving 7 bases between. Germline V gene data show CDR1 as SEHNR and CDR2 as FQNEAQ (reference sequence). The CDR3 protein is CASSLIFPYEQYF. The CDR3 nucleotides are TGTGCCAGCAGCTTAATCTTCCCCTACGAGCAGTACTTC.

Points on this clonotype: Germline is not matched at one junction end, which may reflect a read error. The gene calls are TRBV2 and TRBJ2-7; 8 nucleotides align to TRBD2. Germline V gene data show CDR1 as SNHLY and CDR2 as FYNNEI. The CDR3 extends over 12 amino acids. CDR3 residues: CASTGGSFEQYF. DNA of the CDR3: TGTGCCAGCACGGGAGGGTCCTTCGAGCAGTACTTC. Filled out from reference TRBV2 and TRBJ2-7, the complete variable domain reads EPEVTQTPSHQVTQMGQEVILRCVPISNHLYFYWYRQILGQKVEFLVSFYNNEISEKSEIFDDQFSVERPDGSNFTLKIRSTKLEDSAMYFCASTGGSFEQYFGPGTRLTVT.

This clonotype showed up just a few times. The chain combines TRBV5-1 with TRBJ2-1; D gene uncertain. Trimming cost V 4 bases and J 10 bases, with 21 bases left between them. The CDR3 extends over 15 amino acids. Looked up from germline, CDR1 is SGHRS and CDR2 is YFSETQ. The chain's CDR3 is CASSGNSGWHPEQFF. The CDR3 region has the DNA TGCGCCAGCAGCGGTAATTCCGGATGGCATCCAGAGCAGTTCTTC.

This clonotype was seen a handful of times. CDR3 amino acids: CASSYSSDTKNIQYF. The DNA of the CDR3 is TGTGCCAGCAGTTACTCTAGCGATACCAAAAACATTCAGTACTTC. The chain joins TRBV6-6 to TRBJ2-4; D possibly corresponds to TRBD2 (5 bases). Germline V gene lookup returns CDR1 MNHNY and CDR2 SVGAGI (reference sequence). This CDR3 is 15 amino acids long. Trimming took 0 bases from V and 2 from J, leaving 8 bases between them.

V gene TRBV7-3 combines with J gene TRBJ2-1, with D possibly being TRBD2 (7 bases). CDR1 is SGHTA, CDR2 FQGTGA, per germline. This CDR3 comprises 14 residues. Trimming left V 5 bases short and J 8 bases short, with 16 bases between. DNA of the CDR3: TGTGCCAGCAGCGAAGGGGGAGGGCCCTATGAGCAGTTCTTC. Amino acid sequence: CASSEGGGPYEQFF.

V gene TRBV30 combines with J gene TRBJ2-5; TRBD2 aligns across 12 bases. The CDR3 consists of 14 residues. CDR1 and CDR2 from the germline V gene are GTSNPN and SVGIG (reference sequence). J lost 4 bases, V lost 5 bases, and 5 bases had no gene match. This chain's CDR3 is CAWSPGLAGETQYF. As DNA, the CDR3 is TGTGCCTGGTCTCCGGGACTAGCGGGAGAGACCCAGTACTTC.

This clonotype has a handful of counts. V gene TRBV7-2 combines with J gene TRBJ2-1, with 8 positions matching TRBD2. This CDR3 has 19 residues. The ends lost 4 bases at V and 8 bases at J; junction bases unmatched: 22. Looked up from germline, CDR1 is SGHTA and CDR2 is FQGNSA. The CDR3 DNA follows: TGTGCCAGCAGCTCCCCGGGCAGTCGGGGGGGAGCCTTCCTCGATGAGCAGTTCTTC. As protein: CASSSPGSRGGAFLDEQFF.

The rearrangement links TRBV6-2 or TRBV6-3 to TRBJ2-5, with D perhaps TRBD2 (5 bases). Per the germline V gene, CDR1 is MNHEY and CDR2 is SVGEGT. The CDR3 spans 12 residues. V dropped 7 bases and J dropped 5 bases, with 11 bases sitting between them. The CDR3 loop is CASIGEFETQYF. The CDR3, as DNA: TGTGCCAGCATTGGGGAGTTCGAGACCCAGTACTTC.

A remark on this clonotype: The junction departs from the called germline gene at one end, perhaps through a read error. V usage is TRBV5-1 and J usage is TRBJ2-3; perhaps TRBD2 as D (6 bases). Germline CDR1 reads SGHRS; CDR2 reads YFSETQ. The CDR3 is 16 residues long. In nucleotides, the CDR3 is TGCGCCAGTAGCTTCCCGGGTCAAGGAGGGACAGATACGCAGTATTTT. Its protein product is CASSFPGQGGTDTQYF.

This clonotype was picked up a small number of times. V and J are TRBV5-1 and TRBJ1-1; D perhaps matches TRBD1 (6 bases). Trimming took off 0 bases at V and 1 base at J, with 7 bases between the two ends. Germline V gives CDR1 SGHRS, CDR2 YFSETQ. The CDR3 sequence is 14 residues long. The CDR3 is CASSLEGENTEAFF. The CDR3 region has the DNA TGCGCCAGCAGCTTGGAGGGGGAGAACACTGAAGCTTTCTTT.

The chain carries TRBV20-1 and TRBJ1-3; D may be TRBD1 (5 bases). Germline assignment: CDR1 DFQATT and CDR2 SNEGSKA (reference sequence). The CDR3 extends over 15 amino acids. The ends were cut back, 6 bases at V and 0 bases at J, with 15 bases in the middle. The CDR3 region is CSARDGTHSGNTIYF. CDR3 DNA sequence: TGCAGTGCCCGGGACGGGACCCACTCTGGAAACACCATATATTTT.

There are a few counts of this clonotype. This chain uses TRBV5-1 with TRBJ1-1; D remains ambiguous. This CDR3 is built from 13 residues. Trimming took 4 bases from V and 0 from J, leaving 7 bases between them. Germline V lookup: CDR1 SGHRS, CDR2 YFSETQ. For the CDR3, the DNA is TGCGCCAGCAGCACCGGGATGAACACTGAAGCTTTCTTT. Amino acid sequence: CASSTGMNTEAFF.

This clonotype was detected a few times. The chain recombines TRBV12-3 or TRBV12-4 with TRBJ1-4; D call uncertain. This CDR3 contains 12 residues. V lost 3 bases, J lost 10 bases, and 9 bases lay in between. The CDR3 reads CASSFEEAKLFF. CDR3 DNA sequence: TGTGCCAGCAGTTTCGAAGAAGCAAAACTGTTTTTT.

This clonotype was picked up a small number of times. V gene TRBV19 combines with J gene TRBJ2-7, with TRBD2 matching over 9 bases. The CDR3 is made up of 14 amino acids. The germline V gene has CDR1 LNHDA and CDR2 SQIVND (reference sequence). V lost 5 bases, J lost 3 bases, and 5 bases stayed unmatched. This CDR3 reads CASSWLAGNYEQYF. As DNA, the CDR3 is TGTGCCAGTAGTTGGCTAGCGGGAAACTACGAGCAGTACTTC.

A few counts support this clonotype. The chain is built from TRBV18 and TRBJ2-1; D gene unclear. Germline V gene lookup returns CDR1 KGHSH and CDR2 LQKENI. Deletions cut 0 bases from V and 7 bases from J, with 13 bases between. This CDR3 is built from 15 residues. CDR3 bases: TGTGCCAGCTCACCACCGAACACCCGGGTAAATGAGCAGTTCTTC. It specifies CASSPPNTRVNEQFF.

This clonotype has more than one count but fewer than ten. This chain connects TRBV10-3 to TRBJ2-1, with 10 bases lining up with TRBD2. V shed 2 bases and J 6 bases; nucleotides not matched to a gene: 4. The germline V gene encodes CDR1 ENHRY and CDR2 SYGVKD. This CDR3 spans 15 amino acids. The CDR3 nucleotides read TGTGCCATCAGTGAGGCTAGCGGGGGCCTCAATGAGCAGTTCTTC. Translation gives CAISEASGGLNEQFF.

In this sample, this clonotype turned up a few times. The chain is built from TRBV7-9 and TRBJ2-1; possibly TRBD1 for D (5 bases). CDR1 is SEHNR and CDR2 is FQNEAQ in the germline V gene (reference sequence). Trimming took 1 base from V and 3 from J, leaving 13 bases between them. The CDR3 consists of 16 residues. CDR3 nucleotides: TGTGCCAGCAGCTTAGAAGGCACAGGAAACTACAATGAGCAGTTCTTC. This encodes CASSLEGTGNYNEQFF.

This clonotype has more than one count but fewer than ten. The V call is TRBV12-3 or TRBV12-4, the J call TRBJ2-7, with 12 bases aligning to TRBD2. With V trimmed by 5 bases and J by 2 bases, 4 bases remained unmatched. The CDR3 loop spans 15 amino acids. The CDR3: CASSPSGGAAYEQYF. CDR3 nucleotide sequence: TGTGCCAGCAGTCCTAGCGGGGGGGCCGCCTACGAGCAGTACTTC.